Listed below are T cell receptor beta chains from one sample, sequenced in a study of blood T cell repertoires in COVID-19. Sequencing was performed with immunoSEQ multiplex PCR; in TCRdb, only in-frame clones are kept and a portion is missing. Altogether 150,000 to 200,000 clones are present, roughly 90% being singletons, with the ten largest covering approximately 6.7%. Sequences were obtained from peripheral blood. Receptors originate from a man aged 40-49 years with acute or convalescent COVID-19. The conserved cysteine and the conserved F or W are not part of the CDR3 here.

v_call: TRBV7-9; cdr3_aa: ASSLGATAMNTEAF
v_call: TRBV24-1; cdr3_aa: ATSDSTGAPYEQY
v_call: TRBV10-3; cdr3_aa: AISEGPGTSGISGANVLT
v_call: TRBV5-4; cdr3_aa: ASSPGGPLDEQY
v_call: TRBV29-1; cdr3_aa: SVEVRYNEQF
v_call: TRBV7-9; cdr3_aa: ASSLILAGAPQETQY
v_call: TRBV6-6; cdr3_aa: ASSRLQGNEQF
v_call: TRBV12-3/TRBV12-4; cdr3_aa: ASSFWGGDAF
v_call: TRBV4-2; cdr3_aa: ASSQEGTSSPSYEQY
v_call: TRBV12-3/TRBV12-4; cdr3_aa: ASSLAGWAEAF
v_call: TRBV18; cdr3_aa: ASKRTGPSYEQY
v_call: TRBV25-1; cdr3_aa: ASKAPPYVTGAGGELF
v_call: TRBV30; cdr3_aa: ASTGQGGYYEQY
v_call: TRBV5-4; cdr3_aa: ASSQPWERNTEAF
v_call: TRBV6-5; cdr3_aa: ASSYRGGYGNTIY
v_call: TRBV27; cdr3_aa: ASSLFGSTDTQY
v_call: TRBV5-1; cdr3_aa: ASSSIFAQETQY
v_call: TRBV28; cdr3_aa: ASSSDRVNTGELF
v_call: TRBV7-9; cdr3_aa: ASSRPPGLLTEAF
v_call: TRBV6-2/TRBV6-3; cdr3_aa: ASSYSLTGHSNQPQH
v_call: TRBV7-6; cdr3_aa: ASSSTGGGTEQY
v_call: TRBV19; cdr3_aa: ASSTLRQPFGNQPQH
v_call: TRBV13; cdr3_aa: ASSFQGATNEKLF
v_call: TRBV10-3; cdr3_aa: AISAGGSEDTQY
v_call: TRBV5-6; cdr3_aa: ASSFRTVYNEQF
v_call: TRBV30; cdr3_aa: AWGLRGADTQY
v_call: TRBV12-3/TRBV12-4; cdr3_aa: ASRMGTMGYT
v_call: TRBV10-3; cdr3_aa: AISERLAGDYEQY
v_call: TRBV23-1; cdr3_aa: ASSQSVVRTGDLWDTEAF
v_call: TRBV7-2; cdr3_aa: ASLPNAGVGASSYEQY
v_call: TRBV6-2/TRBV6-3; cdr3_aa: ASRPIGGNTIY
v_call: TRBV7-6; cdr3_aa: ASSLAGGAGSYEQY
v_call: TRBV19; cdr3_aa: ASSSGQGNEKLF
v_call: TRBV20-1; cdr3_aa: SARVAGGPGTDTQY
v_call: TRBV30; cdr3_aa: AWSTGLGNQPQH
v_call: TRBV28; cdr3_aa: ASSPAGGQETQY
v_call: TRBV27; cdr3_aa: ASRLLAGYNEQF
v_call: TRBV5-5; cdr3_aa: ASSRLGVGQGRADTQY
v_call: TRBV2; cdr3_aa: AIPKGTGDNEQF
v_call: TRBV27; cdr3_aa: ASSLKAYSSYNSPLH
v_call: TRBV6-6; cdr3_aa: ASSYYTGGRGTEAF
v_call: TRBV18; cdr3_aa: ASSPYGRRNTGELF
v_call: TRBV14; cdr3_aa: ASRLTDTGELF
v_call: TRBV23-1; cdr3_aa: ASSQYPGHPRVRTEAF
v_call: TRBV5-8; cdr3_aa: AAGAGRDYGYT
v_call: TRBV13; cdr3_aa: ASSPGLAGMYNEQF
v_call: TRBV6-4; cdr3_aa: ASSEIRGGEQF
v_call: TRBV19; cdr3_aa: ASSKGQGVGYT
v_call: TRBV5-1; cdr3_aa: ASTSLPGTGIQPQH
v_call: TRBV2; cdr3_aa: AGGTGPEAF
v_call: TRBV28; cdr3_aa: ASSLSREGQF
v_call: TRBV24-1; cdr3_aa: ATSESNRGVIHEQY
v_call: TRBV27; cdr3_aa: ASSLEFREFNEKLF
v_call: TRBV24-1; cdr3_aa: ATSDPDDWGGGYT
v_call: TRBV4-3; cdr3_aa: ASSHSGGYEQY
v_call: TRBV5-6; cdr3_aa: ASNRVAVAEQY
v_call: TRBV4-3; cdr3_aa: ASSPGSDYEQY